This T cell receptor (beta chain) was recovered during a study of blood T cell repertoires in COVID-19. Clones were read by immunoSEQ multiplex PCR, and TCRdb kept only the in-frame ones, dropping some. The data contain some 400,000 clones, 91% of them seen just once; the ten biggest clones take up roughly 0.9%. People in the exposed group encountered a COVID-19 case within 2 weeks before entering the study. V gave up 6 bases and J gave up 4 bases, with 19 bases separating them. The CDR3 runs 15 residues. Per the germline V gene, CDR1 is MNHEY and CDR2 is SVGAGI. The receptor was isolated from a woman aged 40 to 50 who had been exposed to COVID-19. This rearrangement joins TRBV6-5 to TRBJ2-7; tentative D call: TRBD1 (6 bases). Sequenced material: PBMCs or T cells enriched from blood (not recorded which). This CDR3 is CASSRQGTRIYEQYF. The CDR3 bases are TGTGCCAGCAGCCGACAAGGGACAAGAATTTACGAGCAGTACTTC.